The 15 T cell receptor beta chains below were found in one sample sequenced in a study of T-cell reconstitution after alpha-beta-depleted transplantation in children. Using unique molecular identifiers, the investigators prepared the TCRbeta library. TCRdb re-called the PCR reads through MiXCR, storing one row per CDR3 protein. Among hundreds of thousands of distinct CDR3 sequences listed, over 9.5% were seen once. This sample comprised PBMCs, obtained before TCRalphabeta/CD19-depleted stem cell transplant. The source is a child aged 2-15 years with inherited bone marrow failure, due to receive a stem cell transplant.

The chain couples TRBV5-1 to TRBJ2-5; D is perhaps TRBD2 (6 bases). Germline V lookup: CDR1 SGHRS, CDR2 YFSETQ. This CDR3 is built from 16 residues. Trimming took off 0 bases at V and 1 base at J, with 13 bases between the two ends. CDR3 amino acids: CASSLVGLQSQETQYF. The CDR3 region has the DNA TGCGCCAGCAGCTTGGTGGGACTCCAGTCCCAAGAGACCCAGTACTTC.

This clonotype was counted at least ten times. The CDR3 nucleotides are TGCAGCGCAAATCCTCAGGTGGGGACAGGGGGCGCAGATACGCAGTATTTT. Translated: CSANPQVGTGGADTQYF. This chain links TRBV29-1 with TRBJ2-3, with 12 bases lining up with TRBD1. CDR1 and CDR2 from the germline V gene are SQVTM and ANQGSEA. V lost 7 bases, J lost 4 bases, and 15 bases stayed unmatched. The CDR3 is 17 residues long.

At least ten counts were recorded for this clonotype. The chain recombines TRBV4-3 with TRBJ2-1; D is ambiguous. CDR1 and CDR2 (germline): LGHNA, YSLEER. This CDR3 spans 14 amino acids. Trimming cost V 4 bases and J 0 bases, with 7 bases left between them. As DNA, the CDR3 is TGCGCCAGCAGCCCGGCCCTCTCCTACAATGAGCAGTTCTTC. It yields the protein CASSPALSYNEQFF.

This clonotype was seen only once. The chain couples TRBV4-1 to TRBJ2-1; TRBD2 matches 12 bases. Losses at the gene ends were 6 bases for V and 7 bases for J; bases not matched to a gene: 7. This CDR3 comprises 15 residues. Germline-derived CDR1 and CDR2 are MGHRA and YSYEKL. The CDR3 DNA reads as TGCGCCAGCAGGAAGGGACTAGCGGGCGGAAATGAGCAGTTCTTC. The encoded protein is CASRKGLAGGNEQFF.

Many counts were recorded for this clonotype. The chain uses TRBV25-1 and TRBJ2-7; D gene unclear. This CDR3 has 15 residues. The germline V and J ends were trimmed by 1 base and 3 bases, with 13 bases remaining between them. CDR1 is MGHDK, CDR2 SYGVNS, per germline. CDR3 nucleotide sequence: TGTGCCAGCAGTGAATGGGTTGGGTCCAACTACGAGCAGTACTTC. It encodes CASSEWVGSNYEQYF.

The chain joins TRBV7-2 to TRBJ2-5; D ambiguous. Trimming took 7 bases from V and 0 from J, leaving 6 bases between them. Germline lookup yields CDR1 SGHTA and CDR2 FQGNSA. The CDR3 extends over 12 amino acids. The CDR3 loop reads CASILYQETQYF. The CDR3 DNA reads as TGTGCCAGCATCCTATACCAAGAGACCCAGTACTTC. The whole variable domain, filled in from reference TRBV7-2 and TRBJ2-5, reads GAGVSQSPSNKVTEKGKDVELRCDPISGHTALYWYRQSLGQGLEFLIYFQGNSAPDKSGLPSDRFSAERTGGSVSTLTIQRTQQEDSAVYLCASILYQETQYFGPGTRLLVL.

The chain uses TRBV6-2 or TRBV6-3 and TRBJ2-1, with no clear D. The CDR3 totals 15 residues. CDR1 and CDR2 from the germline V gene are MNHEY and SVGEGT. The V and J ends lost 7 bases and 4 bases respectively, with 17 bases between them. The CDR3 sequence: CASNKIADIYNEQFF. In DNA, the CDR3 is TGTGCCAGCAATAAAATAGCTGATATTTACAATGAGCAGTTCTTC.

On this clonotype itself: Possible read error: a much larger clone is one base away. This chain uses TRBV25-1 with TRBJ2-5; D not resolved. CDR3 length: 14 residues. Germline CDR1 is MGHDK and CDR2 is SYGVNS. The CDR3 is CAGSGRRYQETQYF. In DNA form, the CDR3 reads TGTGCCGGCAGTGGAAGACGGTACCAAGAGACCCAGTACTTC.

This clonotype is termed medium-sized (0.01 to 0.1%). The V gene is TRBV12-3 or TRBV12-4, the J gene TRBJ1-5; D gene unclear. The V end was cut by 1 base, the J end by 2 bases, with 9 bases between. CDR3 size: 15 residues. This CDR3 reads CASSLDAYGNQPQHF. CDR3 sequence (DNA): TGTGCCAGCAGTTTAGACGCATATGGCAATCAGCCCCAGCATTTT.

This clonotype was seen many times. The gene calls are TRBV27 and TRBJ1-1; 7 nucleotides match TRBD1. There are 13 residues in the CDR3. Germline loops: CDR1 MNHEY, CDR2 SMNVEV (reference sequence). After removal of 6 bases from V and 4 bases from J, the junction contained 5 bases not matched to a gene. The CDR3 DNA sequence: TGTGCCAGCAGGCCGACAGGGAGCACTGAAGCTTTCTTT. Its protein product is CASRPTGSTEAFF.

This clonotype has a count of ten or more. The DNA for the CDR3 is TGTGCCAGCAGTCCAATCCCACAGGGAGGAGTCCACGAGCAGTACTTC. This encodes CASSPIPQGGVHEQYF. The chain has TRBV27 and TRBJ2-7, with D perhaps given as TRBD1 or TRBD2 (6 bases each). Trimming stripped 5 bases from V and 5 bases from J, with 22 bases between. Germline V gives CDR1 MNHEY, CDR2 SMNVEV (reference sequence). There are 16 residues in the CDR3.

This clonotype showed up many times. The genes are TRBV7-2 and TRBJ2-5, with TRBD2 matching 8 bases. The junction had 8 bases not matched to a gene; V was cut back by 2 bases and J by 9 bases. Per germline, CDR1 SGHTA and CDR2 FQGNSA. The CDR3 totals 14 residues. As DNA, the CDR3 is TGTGCCAGCAGCTTACCCCTTCCGGGAGGGGCCCAGTACTTC. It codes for CASSLPLPGGAQYF.

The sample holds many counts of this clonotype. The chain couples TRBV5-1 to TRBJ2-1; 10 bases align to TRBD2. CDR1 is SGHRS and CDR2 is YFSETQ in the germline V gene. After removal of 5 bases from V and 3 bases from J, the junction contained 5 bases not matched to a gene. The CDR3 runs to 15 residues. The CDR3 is CASRIAGGRYNEQFF. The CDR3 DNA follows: TGCGCCAGCAGAATAGCGGGAGGCCGCTACAATGAGCAGTTCTTC.

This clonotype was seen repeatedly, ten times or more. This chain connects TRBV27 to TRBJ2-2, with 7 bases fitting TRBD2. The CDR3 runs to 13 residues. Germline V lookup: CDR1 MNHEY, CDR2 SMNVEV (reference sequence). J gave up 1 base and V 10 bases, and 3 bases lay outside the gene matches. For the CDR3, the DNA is TGTGCCACCCAGCGGGGGAACACCGGGGAGCTGTTTTTT. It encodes CATQRGNTGELFF.

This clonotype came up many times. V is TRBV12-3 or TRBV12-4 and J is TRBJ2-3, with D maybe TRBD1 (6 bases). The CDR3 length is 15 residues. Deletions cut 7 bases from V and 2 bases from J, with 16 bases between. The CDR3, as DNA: TGTGCCAGCAATAAAAAAGACAGGTCCACAGATACGCAGTATTTT. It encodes CASNKKDRSTDTQYF.